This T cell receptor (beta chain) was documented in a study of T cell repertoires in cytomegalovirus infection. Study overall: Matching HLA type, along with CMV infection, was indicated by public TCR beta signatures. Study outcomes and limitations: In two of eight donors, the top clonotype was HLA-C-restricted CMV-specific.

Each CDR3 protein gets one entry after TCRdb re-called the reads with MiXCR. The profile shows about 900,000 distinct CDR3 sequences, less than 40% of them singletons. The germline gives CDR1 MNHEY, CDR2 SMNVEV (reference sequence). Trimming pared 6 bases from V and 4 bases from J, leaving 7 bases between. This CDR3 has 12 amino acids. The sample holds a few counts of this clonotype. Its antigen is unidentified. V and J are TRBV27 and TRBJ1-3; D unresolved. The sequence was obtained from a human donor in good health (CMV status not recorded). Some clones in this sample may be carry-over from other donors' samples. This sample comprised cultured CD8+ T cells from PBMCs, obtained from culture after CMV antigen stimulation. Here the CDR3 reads CASRVGGNTIYF. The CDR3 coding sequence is TGTGCCAGCAGGGTGGGCGGAAACACCATATATTTT.